A selection of T cell receptor beta chains follows, all from one sample in a study of response to subunit inactivated influenza vaccine. TCRdb re-derived calls from the RT-PCR reads in MiXCR, one entry per CDR3 protein. The table includes more than 550,000 distinct CDR3 sequences, about 11% detected once. This same sample was also part of a study on T cells expressing NK-cell markers.

Here the sequenced sample was PBMCs from blood, taken on the day of vaccination. Receptors were obtained from a man between 50 and 59 years old who received an inactivated influenza vaccine. CDR3s include the opening cysteine and the closing phenylalanine or tryptophan. Each record gives: J gene, V gene, clone size, D gene, CDR3 DNA, CDR3 protein. A D gene is named only where the DNA matches it firmly. Size tells how often a clone was seen (once, few, many) or the class of an expanded clone, and some rows leave it out.

TRBJ2-2 | TRBV20-1 | . | . | TGCAGTGCTAGAGATCCTCGGTCAGGGAATACCGGGGAGCTGTTTTTT | CSARDPRSGNTGELFF
TRBJ2-3 | TRBV15 | . | . | TGTGCCACCAGCAGATCGTCTACGCAGGGACTGTTAGGCACAGATACGCAGTATTTT | CATSRSSTQGLLGTDTQYF
TRBJ2-2 | TRBV5-5 | . | . | TGTGCCAGCAGCTTGTTTCGGACAGCTTACACCGGGGAGCTGTTTTTT | CASSLFRTAYTGELFF
TRBJ1-2 | TRBV3-1 | . | . | TGTGCCAGCTGCCAAGGGGGGGCAGGAATTGGCTATGGCTACACCTTC | CASCQGGAGIGYGYTF
TRBJ2-3 | TRBV25-1 | . | . | TGTGCCAGCAAAGGAGGGGGCGCCGAGACGGCTACGCAGTATTTT | CASKGGGAETATQYF
TRBJ2-1 | TRBV7-2 | few | TRBD1 | TGTGCCAGCAGCTTAGGGGGGACAGCGATCTACAATGAGCAGTTCTTC | CASSLGGTAIYNEQFF
TRBJ1-4 | TRBV7-2 | . | TRBD1 | TGTGCCAGCAGCTTAGGGACAGGAACGCCTAATGAAAAACTGTTTTTT | CASSLGTGTPNEKLFF
TRBJ2-7 | TRBV5-8 | few | . | TGTGCCAGCAGCTTGGCGGGTGGGCAGTACTTC | CASSLAGGQYF
TRBJ2-3 | TRBV27 | many | TRBD2 | TGTGCCAGCAGTTTAAGACTAGCGGGAGATACGCAGTATTTT | CASSLRLAGDTQYF
TRBJ2-7 | TRBV20-1 | many | . | TGCAGTGCTAGAGGGTCCAGGGTCTTAGACTACGAGCAGTACTTC | CSARGSRVLDYEQYF
TRBJ1-5 | TRBV12-3/TRBV12-4 | few | TRBD1 | TGTGCCAGCACCTCGGGACAGAGCAATCAGCCCCAGCATTTT | CASTSGQSNQPQHF
TRBJ2-2 | TRBV5-1 | . | . | TGCGCCAGCAGCCCGGACCCAGGGGATACCGGGGAGCTGTTTTTT | CASSPDPGDTGELFF
TRBJ2-1 | TRBV20-1 | . | TRBD2 | TGCAGTGTGGCTAGCGGGAGGCAGGGGTCCTACAATGAGCAGTTCTTC | CSVASGRQGSYNEQFF
TRBJ2-2 | TRBV6-1 | . | TRBD1 | TGTGCCAGCAGCGTGAGAGGGGGCGGCACCGGGGAGCTGTTTTTT | CASSVRGGGTGELFF
TRBJ2-1 | TRBV7-9 | . | . | TGTGCCAGCAGCTTTGGACAGTTCGGGAATGAGCAGTTCTTC | CASSFGQFGNEQFF
TRBJ2-2 | TRBV6-1 | few | . | TGTGCCAGCAGTCAACCTCCTCGGGCCGGGGAGCTGTTTTTT | CASSQPPRAGELFF
TRBJ2-5 | TRBV4-1 | many | . | TGCGCCAGCAGCCACCCCCGTTCAGGAGGATTCGGAGAGACCCAGTACTTC | CASSHPRSGGFGETQYF
TRBJ2-5 | TRBV11-1 | few | . | TGTGCCAGCAGCTTACGGACAGTTCAAGAGACCCAGTACTTC | CASSLRTVQETQYF
TRBJ2-1 | TRBV3-1 | few | TRBD2 | TGTGCCAGCAGCCAAGTTACCTGGACTAGTTACTACAATGAGCAGTTCTTC | CASSQVTWTSYYNEQFF
TRBJ2-2 | TRBV28 | . | . | TGTGCCAGCAGGGGGTTAGGACGTCCACCCGGGGAGCTGTTTTTT | CASRGLGRPPGELFF
TRBJ2-7 | TRBV20-1 | . | TRBD2 | TGCAGTGCTTCCGGACTAGCGGGAGCAATCTACGAGCAGTACTTC | CSASGLAGAIYEQYF
TRBJ2-7 | TRBV2 | few | TRBD2 | TGTGCCAGCAGTGAAGCAGGACTAGCGGAAAACTACGAGCAGTACTTC | CASSEAGLAENYEQYF
TRBJ2-3 | TRBV5-6 | few | . | TGTGCCAGCAGCAGCGTCCGGGATACGCAGTATTTT | CASSSVRDTQYF
TRBJ2-5 | TRBV12-3/TRBV12-4 | . | . | TGTGCCAGCAGCCCCCCCGGGTCAGAGACCCAGTACTTC | CASSPPGSETQYF
TRBJ2-2 | TRBV11-2 | . | . | TGTGCCAGCAGCCCTCCGGAGGGCGGAACCGGGGAGCTGTTTTTT | CASSPPEGGTGELFF
TRBJ1-2 | TRBV7-2 | . | . | TGTGCCAGCAGCTCCCTGGCCAGGGTTGGCTACACCTTC | CASSSLARVGYTF
TRBJ2-3 | TRBV12-3/TRBV12-4 | many | . | TGTGCCAGCAGTTTGGGGGGGCTTTTCACAGATACGCAGTATTTT | CASSLGGLFTDTQYF
TRBJ2-4 | TRBV28 | . | TRBD1 | TGTGCCAGCAGGTACGGGACAGGCCCTAACATTCAGTACTTC | CASRYGTGPNIQYF
TRBJ2-1 | TRBV24-1 | few | TRBD1 | TGTGCCACCAGTGATTTTGACCAGGGGGCGACCTACAATGAGCAGTTCTTC | CATSDFDQGATYNEQFF
TRBJ1-4 | TRBV4-1 | many | . | TGCGCCAGCAGCCAAGGGGAGATGGTACAGGCTGCAACTAATGAAAAACTGTTTTTT | CASSQGEMVQAATNEKLFF
TRBJ2-1 | TRBV15 | . | TRBD1 | TGTGCCACCAGCTTATCCGGGACAGGGTTGTCGGATGAGCAGTTCTTC | CATSLSGTGLSDEQFF
TRBJ2-3 | TRBV7-6 | few | . | TGTGCCAGCAGCTTCGGGGTCCAGGGCTCAGATACGCAGTATTTT | CASSFGVQGSDTQYF
TRBJ2-7 | TRBV19 | few | . | TGTGCCAGTAGTATAGGGGCGGGCACGTCGGGGGAGCAGTACTTC | CASSIGAGTSGEQYF
TRBJ1-1 | TRBV6-5 | . | . | TGTGCCAGCAGTTACTCGGCAGGGGAGAGGACTGAAGCTTTCTTT | CASSYSAGERTEAFF
TRBJ2-7 | TRBV9 | . | TRBD1 | TGTGCCAGCAGCGTCCACCCGGGACAGGGAGACAAGCAGTACTTC | CASSVHPGQGDKQYF
TRBJ1-1 | TRBV9 | . | . | TGTGCCAGCAGCGTAGCTATCGACACTGAAGCTTTCTTT | CASSVAIDTEAFF
TRBJ2-1 | TRBV7-2 | few | TRBD1 | TGTGCCAGCAGCTGGGACAGGACATACAATGAGCAGTTCTTC | CASSWDRTYNEQFF
TRBJ1-1 | TRBV19 | . | . | TGTGCCAGTAGTATAGCAGGGGTGGTCACTGAAGCTTTCTTT | CASSIAGVVTEAFF
TRBJ2-7 | TRBV5-1 | few | . | TGCGCCAGCAGGTCCCTCCAGGGTATGATATCCGAGCAGTACTTC | CASRSLQGMISEQYF
TRBJ2-3 | TRBV28 | many | TRBD2 | TGTGCCAGCAGTTTAAATAGCGGGGGTTTCACAGATACGCAGTATTTT | CASSLNSGGFTDTQYF
TRBJ2-5 | TRBV2 | . | TRBD2 | TGTGCCAGCACCAAGCGGGGCCAAGAGACCCAGTACTTC | CASTKRGQETQYF
TRBJ2-5 | TRBV7-2 | many | TRBD1 | TGTGCCAGCACCTCAGGGACAGGGACGGAGACCCAGTACTTC | CASTSGTGTETQYF
TRBJ2-5 | TRBV10-3 | few | TRBD2 | TGTGCCATCAGTGAAACTAGCGGGACGGAGACCCAGTACTTC | CAISETSGTETQYF
TRBJ1-2 | TRBV6-1 | . | TRBD1 | TGTGCCAGCAGTGGCGGGACAGGTCTTTCTAACTATGGCTACACCTTC | CASSGGTGLSNYGYTF
TRBJ1-2 | TRBV4-1 | . | . | TGCGCCAGCAGCCAAGAGCCCCACCTACAACGCTACACCTTC | CASSQEPHLQRYTF
TRBJ1-4 | TRBV12-3/TRBV12-4 | . | . | TGTGCCAGCAGTTTCTTCGGGGAGGAAAAACTGTTTTTT | CASSFFGEEKLFF
TRBJ2-1 | TRBV2 | few | TRBD2 | TGTGCCAGCAGGAAAGCGGGAGGGCCCCATGAGCAGTTCTTC | CASRKAGGPHEQFF
TRBJ2-7 | TRBV7-8 | . | . | TGTGCCAGCAGCCCGCGACTGTCCTACGAGCAGTACTTC | CASSPRLSYEQYF
TRBJ2-7 | TRBV11-2 | many | . | TGTGCCAGCAGCCCTAATCGGGGACTGTTTATCCGCTCCCCTCTCGACTACGAGCAGTACTTC | CASSPNRGLFIRSPLDYEQYF
TRBJ2-3 | TRBV11-2 | . | TRBD2 | TGTGCCAGCAGCTTAGATGCGGGGGGGCTAAACGCAGATACGCAGTATTTT | CASSLDAGGLNADTQYF
TRBJ2-4 | TRBV4-3 | few | . | TGCGCCAGCAGCCAAGGTTCGGCCACCCAAGACATTCAGTACTTC | CASSQGSATQDIQYF
TRBJ2-5 | TRBV20-1 | . | . | TGCAGTGCTTCTCCGGGACTCGGAGAGACCCAGTACTTC | CSASPGLGETQYF
TRBJ2-7 | TRBV5-1 | few | TRBD2 | TGCGCCAGCAGCTCGCAAACTAGCGGGATCCCCTACGAGCAGTACTTC | CASSSQTSGIPYEQYF